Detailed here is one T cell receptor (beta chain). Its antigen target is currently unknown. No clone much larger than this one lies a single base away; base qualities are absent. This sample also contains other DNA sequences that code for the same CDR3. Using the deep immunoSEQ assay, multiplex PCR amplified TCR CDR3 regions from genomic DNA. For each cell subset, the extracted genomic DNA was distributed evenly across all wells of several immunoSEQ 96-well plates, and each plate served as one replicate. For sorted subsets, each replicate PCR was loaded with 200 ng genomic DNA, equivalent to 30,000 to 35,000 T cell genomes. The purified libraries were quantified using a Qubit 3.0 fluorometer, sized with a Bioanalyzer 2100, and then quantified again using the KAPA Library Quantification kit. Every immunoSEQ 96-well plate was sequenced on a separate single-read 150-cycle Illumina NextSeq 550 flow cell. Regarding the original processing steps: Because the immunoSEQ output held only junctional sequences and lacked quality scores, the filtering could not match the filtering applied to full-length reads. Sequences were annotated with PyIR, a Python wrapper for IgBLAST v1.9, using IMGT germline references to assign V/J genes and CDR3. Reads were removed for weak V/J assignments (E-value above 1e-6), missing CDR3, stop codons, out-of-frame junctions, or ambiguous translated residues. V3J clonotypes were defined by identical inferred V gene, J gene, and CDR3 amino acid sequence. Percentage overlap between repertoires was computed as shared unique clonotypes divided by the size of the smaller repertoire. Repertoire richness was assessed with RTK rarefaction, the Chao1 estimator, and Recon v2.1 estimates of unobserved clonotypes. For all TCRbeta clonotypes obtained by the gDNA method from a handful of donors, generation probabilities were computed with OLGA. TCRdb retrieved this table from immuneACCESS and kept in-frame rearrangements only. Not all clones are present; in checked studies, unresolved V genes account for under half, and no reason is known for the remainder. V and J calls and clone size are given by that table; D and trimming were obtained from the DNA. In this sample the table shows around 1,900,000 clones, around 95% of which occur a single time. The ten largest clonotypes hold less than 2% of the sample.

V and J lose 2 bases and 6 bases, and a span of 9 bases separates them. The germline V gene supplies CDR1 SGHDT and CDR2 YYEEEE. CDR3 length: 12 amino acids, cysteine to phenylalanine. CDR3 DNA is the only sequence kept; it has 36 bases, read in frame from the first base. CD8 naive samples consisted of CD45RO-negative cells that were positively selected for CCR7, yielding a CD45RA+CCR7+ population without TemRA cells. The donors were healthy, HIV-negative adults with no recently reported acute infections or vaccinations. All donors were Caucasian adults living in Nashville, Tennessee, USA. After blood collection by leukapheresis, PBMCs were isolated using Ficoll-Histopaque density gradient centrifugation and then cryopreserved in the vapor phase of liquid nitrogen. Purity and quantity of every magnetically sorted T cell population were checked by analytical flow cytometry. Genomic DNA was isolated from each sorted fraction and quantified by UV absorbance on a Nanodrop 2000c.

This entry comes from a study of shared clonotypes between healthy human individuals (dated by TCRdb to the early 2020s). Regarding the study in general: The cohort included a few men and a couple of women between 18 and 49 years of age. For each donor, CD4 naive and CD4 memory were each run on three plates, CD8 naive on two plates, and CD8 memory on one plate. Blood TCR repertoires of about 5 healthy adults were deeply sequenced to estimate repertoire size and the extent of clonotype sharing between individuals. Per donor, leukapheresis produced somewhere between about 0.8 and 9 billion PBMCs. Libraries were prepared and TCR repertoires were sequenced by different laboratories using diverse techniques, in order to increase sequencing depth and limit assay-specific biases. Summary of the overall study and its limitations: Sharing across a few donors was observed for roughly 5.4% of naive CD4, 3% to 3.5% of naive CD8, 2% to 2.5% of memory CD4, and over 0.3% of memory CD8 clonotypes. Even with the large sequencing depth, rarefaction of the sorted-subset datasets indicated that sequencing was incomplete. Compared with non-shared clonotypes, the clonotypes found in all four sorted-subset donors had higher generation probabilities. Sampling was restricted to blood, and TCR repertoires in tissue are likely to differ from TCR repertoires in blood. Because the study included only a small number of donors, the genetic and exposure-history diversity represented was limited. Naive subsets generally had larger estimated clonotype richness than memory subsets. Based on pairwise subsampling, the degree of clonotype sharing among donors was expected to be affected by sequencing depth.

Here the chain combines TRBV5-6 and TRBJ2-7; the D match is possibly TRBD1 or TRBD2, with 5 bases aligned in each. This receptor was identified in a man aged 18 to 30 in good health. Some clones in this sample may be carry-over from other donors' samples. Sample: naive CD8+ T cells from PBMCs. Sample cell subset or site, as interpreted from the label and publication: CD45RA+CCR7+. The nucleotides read TGTGCCAGCAGCTTTGGGACCGGCGAGCAGTACTTC. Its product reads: CASSFGTGEQYF.